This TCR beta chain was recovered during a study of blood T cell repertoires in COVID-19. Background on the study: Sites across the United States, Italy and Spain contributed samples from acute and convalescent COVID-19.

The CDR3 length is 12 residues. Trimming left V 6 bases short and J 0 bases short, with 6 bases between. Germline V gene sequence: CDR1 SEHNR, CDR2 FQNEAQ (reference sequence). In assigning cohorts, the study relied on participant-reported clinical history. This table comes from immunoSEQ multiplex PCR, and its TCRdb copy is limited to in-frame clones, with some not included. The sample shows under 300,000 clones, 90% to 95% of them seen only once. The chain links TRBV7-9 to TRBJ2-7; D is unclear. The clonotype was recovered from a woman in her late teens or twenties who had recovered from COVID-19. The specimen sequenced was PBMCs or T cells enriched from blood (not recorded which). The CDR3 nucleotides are TGTGCCAGCAGTCGACTCTCCTACGAGCAGTACTTC. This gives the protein CASSRLSYEQYF.